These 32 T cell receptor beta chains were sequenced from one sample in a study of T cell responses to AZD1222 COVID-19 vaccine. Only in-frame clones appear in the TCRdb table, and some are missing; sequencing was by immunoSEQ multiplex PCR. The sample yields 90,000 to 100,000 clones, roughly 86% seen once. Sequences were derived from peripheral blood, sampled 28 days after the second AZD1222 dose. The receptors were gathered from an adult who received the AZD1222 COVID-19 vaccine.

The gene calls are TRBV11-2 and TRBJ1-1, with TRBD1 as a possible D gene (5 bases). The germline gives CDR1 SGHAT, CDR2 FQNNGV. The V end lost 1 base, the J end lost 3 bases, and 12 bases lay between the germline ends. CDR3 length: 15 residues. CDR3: CASSLVPPRDTEAFF. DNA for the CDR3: TGTGCCAGCAGCTTAGTCCCCCCCAGGGACACTGAAGCTTTCTTT.

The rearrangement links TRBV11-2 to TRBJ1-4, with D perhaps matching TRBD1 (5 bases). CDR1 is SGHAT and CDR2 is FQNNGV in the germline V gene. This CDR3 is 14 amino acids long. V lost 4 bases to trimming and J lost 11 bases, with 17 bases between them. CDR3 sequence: CASSSDTLRGKLFF. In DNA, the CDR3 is TGTGCCAGCAGCTCGGACACCCTTCGTGGGAAACTGTTTTTT. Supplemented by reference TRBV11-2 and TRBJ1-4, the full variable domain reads EAGVAQSPRYKIIEKRQSVAFWCNPISGHATLYWYQQILGQGPKLLIQFQNNGVVDDSQLPKDRFSAERLKGVDSTLKIQPAKLEDSAVYLCASSSDTLRGKLFFGSGTQLSVL.

CDR3 nucleotide sequence: TGTGCCAGTAGCGACAGGTTTAACACTGAAGCTTTCTTT. Its translation is CASSDRFNTEAFF. The J gene is TRBJ1-1, the V gene TRBV19, with D possibly matching TRBD1 (6 bases). Germline assignment: CDR1 LNHDA and CDR2 SQIVND (reference sequence). V was clipped by 6 bases and J by 2 bases, with 10 bases between them. The CDR3 sequence is 13 residues long. The whole variable domain, remainder taken from reference TRBV19 and TRBJ1-1, is DGGITQSPKYLFRKEGQNVTLSCEQNLNHDAMYWYRQDPGQGLRLIYYSQIVNDFQKGDIAEGYSVSREKKESFPLTVTSAQKNPTAFYLCASSDRFNTEAFFGQGTRLTVV.

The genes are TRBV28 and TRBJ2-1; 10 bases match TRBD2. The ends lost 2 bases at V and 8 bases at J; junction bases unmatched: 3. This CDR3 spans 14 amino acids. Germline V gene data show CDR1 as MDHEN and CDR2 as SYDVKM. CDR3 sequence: CASSLLAGAYEQFF. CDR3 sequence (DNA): TGTGCCAGCAGTTTACTAGCGGGAGCCTATGAGCAGTTCTTC.

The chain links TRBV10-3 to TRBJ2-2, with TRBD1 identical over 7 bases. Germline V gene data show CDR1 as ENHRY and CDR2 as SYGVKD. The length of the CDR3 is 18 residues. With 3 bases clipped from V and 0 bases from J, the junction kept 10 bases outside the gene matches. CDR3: CAISDPGQRIPNTGELFF. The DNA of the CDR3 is TGTGCCATCAGTGATCCGGGACAGAGGATACCGAACACCGGGGAGCTGTTTTTT.

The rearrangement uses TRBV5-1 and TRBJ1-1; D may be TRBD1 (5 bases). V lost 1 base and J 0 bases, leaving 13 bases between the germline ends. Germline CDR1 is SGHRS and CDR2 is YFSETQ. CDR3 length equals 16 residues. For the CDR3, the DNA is TGCGCCAGCAGCTTGATCGACAGCTCCATGAACACTGAAGCTTTCTTT. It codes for CASSLIDSSMNTEAFF.

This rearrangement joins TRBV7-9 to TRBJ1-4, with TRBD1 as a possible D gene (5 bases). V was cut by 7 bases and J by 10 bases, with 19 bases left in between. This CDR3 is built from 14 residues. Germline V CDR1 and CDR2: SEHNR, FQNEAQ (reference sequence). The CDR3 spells CASTLSGTRSKLFF. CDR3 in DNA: TGTGCCAGCACCCTATCCGGGACCCGCTCAAAACTGTTTTTT.

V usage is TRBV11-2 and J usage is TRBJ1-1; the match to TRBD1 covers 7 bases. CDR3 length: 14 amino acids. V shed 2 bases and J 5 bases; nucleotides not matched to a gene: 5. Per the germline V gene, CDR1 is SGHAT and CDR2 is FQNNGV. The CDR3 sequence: CASSLTGAVTEAFF. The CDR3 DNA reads TGTGCCAGCAGCTTAACAGGGGCGGTAACTGAAGCTTTCTTT. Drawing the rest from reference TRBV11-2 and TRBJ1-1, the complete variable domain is EAGVAQSPRYKIIEKRQSVAFWCNPISGHATLYWYQQILGQGPKLLIQFQNNGVVDDSQLPKDRFSAERLKGVDSTLKIQPAKLEDSAVYLCASSLTGAVTEAFFGQGTRLTVV.

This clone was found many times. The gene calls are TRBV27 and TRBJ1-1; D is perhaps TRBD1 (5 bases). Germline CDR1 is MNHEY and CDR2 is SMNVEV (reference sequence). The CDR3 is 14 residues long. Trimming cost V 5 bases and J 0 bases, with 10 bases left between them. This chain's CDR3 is CASSEGGVNTEAFF. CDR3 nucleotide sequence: TGTGCCAGCAGTGAAGGAGGGGTGAACACTGAAGCTTTCTTT.

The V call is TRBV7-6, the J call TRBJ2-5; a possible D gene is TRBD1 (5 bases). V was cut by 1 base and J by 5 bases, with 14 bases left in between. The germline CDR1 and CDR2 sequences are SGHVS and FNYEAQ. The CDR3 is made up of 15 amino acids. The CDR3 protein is CASSLGGVLTETQYF. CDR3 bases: TGTGCCAGCAGCTTAGGGGGCGTGTTGACGGAGACCCAGTACTTC.

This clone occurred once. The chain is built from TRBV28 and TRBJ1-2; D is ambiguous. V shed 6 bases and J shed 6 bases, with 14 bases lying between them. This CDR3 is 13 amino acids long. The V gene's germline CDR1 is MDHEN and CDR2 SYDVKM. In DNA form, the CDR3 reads TGTGCCAGCAGCCCCCGGGGTCGGGATGGCTACACCTTC. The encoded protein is CASSPRGRDGYTF.

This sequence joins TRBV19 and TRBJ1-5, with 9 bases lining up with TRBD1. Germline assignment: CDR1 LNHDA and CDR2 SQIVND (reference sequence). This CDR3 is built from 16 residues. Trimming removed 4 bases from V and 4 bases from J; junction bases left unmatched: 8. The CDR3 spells CASSKGRDRENQPQHF. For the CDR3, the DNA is TGTGCCAGTAGTAAAGGGCGGGACAGGGAGAATCAGCCCCAGCATTTT.

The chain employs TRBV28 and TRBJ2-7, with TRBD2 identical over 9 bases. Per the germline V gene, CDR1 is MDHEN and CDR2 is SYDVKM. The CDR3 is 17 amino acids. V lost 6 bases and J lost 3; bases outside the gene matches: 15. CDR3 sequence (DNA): TGTGCCAGCAGCCCGACGGGACTAGCAACCGGGGACTACGAGCAGTACTTC. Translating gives CASSPTGLATGDYEQYF.

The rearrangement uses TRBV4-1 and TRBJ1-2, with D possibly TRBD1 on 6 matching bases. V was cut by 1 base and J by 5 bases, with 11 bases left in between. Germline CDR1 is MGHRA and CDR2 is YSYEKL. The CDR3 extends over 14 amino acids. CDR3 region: CASSQATGRYGYTF. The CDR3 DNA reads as TGCGCCAGCAGCCAAGCTACAGGGAGGTATGGCTACACCTTC.

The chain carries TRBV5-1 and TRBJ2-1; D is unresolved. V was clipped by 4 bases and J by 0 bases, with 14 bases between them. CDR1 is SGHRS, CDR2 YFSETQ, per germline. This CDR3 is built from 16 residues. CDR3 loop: CASSLPTSSSYNEQFF. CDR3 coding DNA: TGCGCCAGCAGCCTGCCGACCAGCAGCTCCTACAATGAGCAGTTCTTC.

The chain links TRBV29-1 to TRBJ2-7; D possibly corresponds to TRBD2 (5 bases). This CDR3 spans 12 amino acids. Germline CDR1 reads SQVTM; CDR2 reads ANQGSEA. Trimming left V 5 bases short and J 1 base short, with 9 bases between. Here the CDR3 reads CSVYGSSYEQYF. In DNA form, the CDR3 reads TGCAGCGTTTATGGGAGTTCCTACGAGCAGTACTTC.

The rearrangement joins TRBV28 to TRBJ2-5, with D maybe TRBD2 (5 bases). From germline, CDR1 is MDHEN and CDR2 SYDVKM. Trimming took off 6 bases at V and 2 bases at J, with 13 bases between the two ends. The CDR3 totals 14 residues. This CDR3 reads CASRLRRAQETQYF. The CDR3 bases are TGTGCCAGCAGGCTGAGGCGGGCACAAGAGACCCAGTACTTC.

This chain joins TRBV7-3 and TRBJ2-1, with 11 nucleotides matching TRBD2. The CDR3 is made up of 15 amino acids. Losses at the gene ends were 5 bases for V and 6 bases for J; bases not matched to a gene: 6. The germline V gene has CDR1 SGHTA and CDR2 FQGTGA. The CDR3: CASSRTSGSSNEQFF. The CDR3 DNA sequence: TGTGCCAGCAGCAGAACTAGCGGGAGTTCCAATGAGCAGTTCTTC.

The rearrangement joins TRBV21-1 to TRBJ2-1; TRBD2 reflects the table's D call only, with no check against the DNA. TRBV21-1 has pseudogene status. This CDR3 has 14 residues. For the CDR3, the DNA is TGTGCCAGCAGCAAGTTTAGGCCGGGCAATGAGCAGTTCTTC. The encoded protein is CASSKFRPGNEQFF.

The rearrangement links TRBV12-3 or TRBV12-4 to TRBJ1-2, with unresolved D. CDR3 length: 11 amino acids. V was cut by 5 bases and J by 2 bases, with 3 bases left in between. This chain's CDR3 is CASSENYGYTF. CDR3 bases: TGTGCCAGCAGTGAAAACTATGGCTACACCTTC.

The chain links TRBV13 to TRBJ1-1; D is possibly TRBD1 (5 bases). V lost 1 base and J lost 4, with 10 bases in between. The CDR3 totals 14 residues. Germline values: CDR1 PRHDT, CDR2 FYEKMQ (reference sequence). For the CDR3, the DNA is TGTGCCAGCAGCTTAGAGGGGAAAAGCACTGAAGCTTTCTTT. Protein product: CASSLEGKSTEAFF.

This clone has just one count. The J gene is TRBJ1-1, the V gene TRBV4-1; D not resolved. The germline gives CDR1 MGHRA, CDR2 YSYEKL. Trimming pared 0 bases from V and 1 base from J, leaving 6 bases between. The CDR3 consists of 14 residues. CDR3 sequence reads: CASSQESTNTEAFF. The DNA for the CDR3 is TGCGCCAGCAGCCAAGAAAGCACGAACACTGAAGCTTTCTTT.

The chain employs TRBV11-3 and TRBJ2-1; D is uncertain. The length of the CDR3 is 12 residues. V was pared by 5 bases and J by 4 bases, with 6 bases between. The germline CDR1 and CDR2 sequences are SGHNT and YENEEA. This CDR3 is CASSHDYNEQFF. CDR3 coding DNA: TGTGCCAGCAGCCACGATTACAATGAGCAGTTCTTC.

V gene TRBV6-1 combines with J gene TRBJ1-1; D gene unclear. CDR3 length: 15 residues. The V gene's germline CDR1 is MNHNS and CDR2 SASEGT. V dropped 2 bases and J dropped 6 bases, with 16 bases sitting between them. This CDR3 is CASSEFRRVSAEAFF. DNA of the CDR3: TGTGCCAGCAGTGAATTTCGGAGAGTGTCGGCTGAAGCTTTCTTT.

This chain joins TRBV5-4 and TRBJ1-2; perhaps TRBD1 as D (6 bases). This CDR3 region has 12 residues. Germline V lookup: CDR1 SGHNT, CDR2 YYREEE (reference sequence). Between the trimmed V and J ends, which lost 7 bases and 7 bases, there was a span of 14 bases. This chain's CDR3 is CASGYTGSGYTF. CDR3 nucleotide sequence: TGTGCCAGCGGATATACAGGGTCTGGCTACACCTTC.

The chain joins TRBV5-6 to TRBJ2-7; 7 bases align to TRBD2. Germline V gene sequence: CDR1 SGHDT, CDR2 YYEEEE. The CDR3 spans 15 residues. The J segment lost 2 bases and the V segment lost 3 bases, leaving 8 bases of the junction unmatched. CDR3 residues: CASSYAGTMAYEQYF. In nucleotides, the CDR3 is TGTGCCAGCAGCTACGCCGGGACTATGGCCTACGAGCAGTACTTC. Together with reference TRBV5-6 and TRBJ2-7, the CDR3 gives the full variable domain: DAGVTQSPTHLIKTRGQQVTLRCSPKSGHDTVSWYQQALGQGPQFIFQYYEEEERQRGNFPDRFSGHQFPNYSSELNVNALLLGDSALYLCASSYAGTMAYEQYFGPGTRLTVT.

The DNA of the CDR3 is TGTGCCAGCAGGGGGACAGGGGGCACTGAAGCTTTCTTT. Its protein is CASRGTGGTEAFF. This chain links TRBV12-3 or TRBV12-4 with TRBJ1-1, with TRBD1 identical over 11 bases. The CDR3 spans 13 residues. The V segment lost 6 bases and the J segment 4 bases; nucleotides outside the gene matches: 1.

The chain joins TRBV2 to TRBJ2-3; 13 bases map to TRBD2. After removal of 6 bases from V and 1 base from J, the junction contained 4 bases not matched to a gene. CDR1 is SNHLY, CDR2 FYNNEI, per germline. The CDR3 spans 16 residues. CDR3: CASRGLAGRGTDTQYF. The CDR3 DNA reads TGTGCCAGCAGGGGACTAGCGGGGCGGGGCACAGATACGCAGTATTTT.

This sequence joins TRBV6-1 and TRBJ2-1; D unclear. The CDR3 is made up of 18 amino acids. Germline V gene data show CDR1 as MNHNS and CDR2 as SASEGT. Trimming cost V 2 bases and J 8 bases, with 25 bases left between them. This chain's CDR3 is CASSELSELWPPWDEQFF. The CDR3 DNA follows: TGTGCCAGCAGTGAACTTTCCGAATTGTGGCCACCTTGGGATGAGCAGTTCTTC.

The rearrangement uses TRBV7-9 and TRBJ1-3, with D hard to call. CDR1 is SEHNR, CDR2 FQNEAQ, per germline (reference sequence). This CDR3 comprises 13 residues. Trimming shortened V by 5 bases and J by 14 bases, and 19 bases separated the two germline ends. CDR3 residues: CASSPPSSSSVYF. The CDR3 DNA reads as TGTGCCAGCAGCCCACCCTCCTCGTCCAGCGTATATTTT.

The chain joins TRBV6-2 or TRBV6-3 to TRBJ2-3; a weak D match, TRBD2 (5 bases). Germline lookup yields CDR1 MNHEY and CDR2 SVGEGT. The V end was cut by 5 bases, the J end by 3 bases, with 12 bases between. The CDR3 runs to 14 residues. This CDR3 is CASSRVGKTDTQYF. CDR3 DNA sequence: TGTGCCAGCAGTAGAGTCGGGAAGACAGATACGCAGTATTTT.

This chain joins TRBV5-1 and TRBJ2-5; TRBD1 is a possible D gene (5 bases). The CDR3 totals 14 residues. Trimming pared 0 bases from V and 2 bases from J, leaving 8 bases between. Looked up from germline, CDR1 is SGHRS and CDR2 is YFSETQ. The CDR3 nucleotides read TGCGCCAGCAGCTTGGAGCAGGGACAAGAGACCCAGTACTTC. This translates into CASSLEQGQETQYF.